This TCR beta chain was captured by sequencing in a study of technical replicates of blood from several donors. V was trimmed by 2 bases and J by 5 bases, leaving 8 bases between them. Germline values: CDR1 KGHSH, CDR2 LQKENI. This CDR3 is built from 13 residues. Some clones are missing from TCRdb's copy, which holds only in-frame ones; the method was immunoSEQ multiplex PCR. The sample has about 53,000 clones; about 86% are singletons. Sequences were obtained from PBMCs. The rearrangement links TRBV18 to TRBJ2-3; D might be TRBD1 (6 bases). This TCR was recovered from a human donor in good health. Some clones in this sample may be carry-over from other donors' samples. The CDR3 protein is CASSPGGKDTQYF. The CDR3 DNA sequence: TGTGCCAGCTCACCAGGGGGCAAAGATACGCAGTATTTT.